The 28 T cell receptor beta chains presented below share a single source sample, sequenced in a study of identical twins. In TCRdb, the 5' RACE reads were re-called with MiXCR into one record per CDR3 protein. In the table there are over 200,000 distinct CDR3 sequences, less than 9.5% of which are singletons. Sequenced sample: memory (CD45RO+) T cells sorted from blood. The receptor source for this set is a young woman in good health.

This chain connects TRBV27 to TRBJ2-7; unclear D gene. The CDR3 totals 15 residues. V lost 4 bases, J lost 1 base, and 14 bases lay in between. Germline lookup yields CDR1 MNHEY and CDR2 SMNVEV (reference sequence). CDR3 in DNA: TGTGCCAGCAGTTCTGATATGATGGATTCCTACGAGCAGTACTTC. Its protein product is CASSSDMMDSYEQYF.

The sample holds a few counts of this clonotype. The rearrangement joins TRBV9 to TRBJ2-2; D is unresolved. V lost 3 bases, J lost 0 bases, and 24 bases lay in between. This CDR3 has 20 residues. From germline, CDR1 is SGDLS and CDR2 YYNGEE. CDR3 residues: CASSGGGPLLPLTNTGELFF. CDR3 bases: TGTGCCAGCAGCGGCGGCGGTCCCCTACTTCCCCTAACGAACACCGGGGAGCTGTTTTTT.

This clonotype was seen many times. V gene TRBV4-3 combines with J gene TRBJ2-1; TRBD2 might be the D (5 bases). Germline CDR1 LGHNA, CDR2 YSLEER. The CDR3 extends over 16 amino acids. The V and J ends lost 1 base and 4 bases respectively, with 14 bases between them. The CDR3 nucleotides are TGCGCCAGCAGCCAAGGTGGGAGTGGGTATTACAATGAGCAGTTCTTC. It yields the protein CASSQGGSGYYNEQFF.

This clonotype has just a few counts. The gene calls are TRBV3-1 and TRBJ2-7; a possible D gene is TRBD1 (5 bases). The CDR3 length is 16 residues. Trimming left V 0 bases short and J 0 bases short, with 12 bases between. Germline CDR1 LGHDT, CDR2 YNNKEL (reference sequence). The CDR3 here is CASSQEGVAFSYEQYF. The CDR3 DNA is TGTGCCAGCAGCCAAGAAGGGGTAGCTTTCTCCTACGAGCAGTACTTC.

V gene TRBV15 combines with J gene TRBJ2-1, with 11 bases matching TRBD2. This CDR3 comprises 15 residues. After removal of 6 bases from V and 6 bases from J, the junction contained 7 bases not matched to a gene. Germline CDR1 is LNHNV and CDR2 is YYDKDF (reference sequence). CDR3 nucleotides: TGTGCCACCAGTACTATCGGACTAGCGGGCAATGAGCAGTTCTTC. Translating it yields CATSTIGLAGNEQFF.

The V and J genes are TRBV6-1 and TRBJ1-6, with TRBD1 matching 8 bases. In germline, CDR1 is MNHNS, CDR2 SASEGT. With V trimmed by 4 bases and J by 10 bases, 6 bases remained unmatched. The CDR3 loop spans 14 amino acids. CDR3: CASSADRGRSPLHF. CDR3 in DNA: TGTGCCAGCAGTGCAGACAGGGGTAGGTCACCCCTCCACTTT.

This clonotype was detected only a few times. The chain carries TRBV7-6 and TRBJ1-4, with TRBD1 identical over 7 bases. This CDR3 spans 15 amino acids. Germline loops: CDR1 SGHVS, CDR2 FNYEAQ. With V trimmed by 3 bases and J by 5 bases, 6 bases remained unmatched. The CDR3 loop is CASSLWTGGNEKLFF. CDR3 nucleotide sequence: TGTGCCAGCAGCTTGTGGACAGGTGGGAATGAAAAACTGTTTTTT.

This chain connects TRBV12-3 or TRBV12-4 to TRBJ1-1; no reliable D call. V was clipped by 6 bases and J by 6 bases, with 8 bases between them. The CDR3 is made up of 11 amino acids. In nucleotides, the CDR3 is TGTGCCAGCAGATACGAGGCTGAAGCTTTCTTT. It is translated as CASRYEAEAFF.

This chain links TRBV30 with TRBJ2-3, with a weak D call TRBD1 (6 bases). CDR1 GTSNPN and CDR2 SVGIG come from the germline V gene (reference sequence). This CDR3 contains 14 residues. V dropped 1 base and J dropped 0 bases, with 8 bases sitting between them. CDR3 sequence reads: CAWSGGQSTDTQYF. Written as DNA, the CDR3 is TGTGCCTGGAGTGGAGGACAGAGCACAGATACGCAGTATTTT.

On this clonotype itself: Compared with germline, one end of the junction differs, possibly owing to a read error. The gene calls are TRBV2 and TRBJ2-7; the D call may be TRBD1 or TRBD2 (5 bases each). The CDR3 extends over 11 amino acids. Germline loops: CDR1 SNHLY, CDR2 FYNNEI. The CDR3 nucleotides are TGTGCCAGCAGTGTAGATAGGGGACCGCACTTC. Its protein is CASSVDRGPHF.

This clonotype was found many times. The rearrangement uses TRBV5-1 and TRBJ2-3, with 11 bases identical to TRBD2. The CDR3 has 16 residues. Trimming cost V 4 bases and J 4 bases; bases outside gene matches: 8. The germline V gene has CDR1 SGHRS and CDR2 YFSETQ. The CDR3 DNA reads as TGCGCCAGCAGCCTTAGCGGGGGGGCCCTTCCAGATACGCAGTATTTT. It yields the protein CASSLSGGALPDTQYF. The whole variable domain, filled in from reference TRBV5-1 and TRBJ2-3, reads KAGVTQTPRYLIKTRGQQVTLSCSPISGHRSVSWYQQTPGQGLQFLFEYFSETQRNKGNFPGRFSGRQFSNSRSEMNVSTLELGDSALYLCASSLSGGALPDTQYFGPGTRLTVL.

The chain has TRBV20-1 and TRBJ1-1; 11 positions match TRBD1. This CDR3 has 16 residues. Germline lookup yields CDR1 DFQATT and CDR2 SNEGSKA (reference sequence). V shed 0 bases, J shed 5 bases, and the junction held 8 bases outside the gene matches. The CDR3 protein is CSAREFGQGARTEAFF. The CDR3 DNA is TGCAGTGCTAGAGAGTTCGGACAGGGGGCTCGGACTGAAGCTTTCTTT.

The chain employs TRBV9 and TRBJ2-1, with 13 positions matching TRBD2. V dropped 1 base and J dropped 6; count of bases not matched to a gene: 4. This CDR3 has 16 amino acids. In germline, CDR1 is SGDLS, CDR2 YYNGEE. CDR3 in amino acids: CASSVLGLAGTNEQFF. DNA for the CDR3: TGTGCCAGCAGCGTATTGGGACTAGCGGGAACCAATGAGCAGTTCTTC.

This clonotype has just a few counts. The DNA for the CDR3 is TGTGCCAGCGGGGGACAGGCCCTTGAAAAACTGTTTTTT. Translating gives CASGGQALEKLFF. The rearrangement joins TRBV2 to TRBJ1-4; 8 bases agree with TRBD1. Germline V gene lookup returns CDR1 SNHLY and CDR2 FYNNEI. The CDR3 loop spans 13 amino acids. J lost 7 bases, V lost 8 bases, and 6 bases had no gene match.

This clonotype was counted between two and nine times. The chain combines TRBV3-1 with TRBJ2-5; D not resolved. In germline, CDR1 is LGHDT, CDR2 YNNKEL (reference sequence). Deletions cut 0 bases from V and 5 bases from J, with 4 bases between. This CDR3 spans 12 amino acids. The CDR3 nucleotides read TGTGCCAGCAGCCAAGATCTCGAGACCCAGTACTTC. This gives the protein CASSQDLETQYF.

This clonotype was seen many times. The rearrangement links TRBV20-1 to TRBJ2-2; D unresolved. V lost 6 bases and J lost 6, with 11 bases in between. CDR3 length equals 12 residues. CDR1 and CDR2 (germline): DFQATT, SNEGSKA (reference sequence). The CDR3 DNA reads TGCAGTGCCCAACCTAGGGCCGGGGAGCTGTTTTTT. This encodes CSAQPRAGELFF.

This clonotype was counted ten times or more. The chain employs TRBV20-1 and TRBJ1-5; TRBD1 aligns across 7 bases. Germline CDR1 reads DFQATT; CDR2 reads SNEGSKA (reference sequence). V shed 6 bases and J 1 base; nucleotides not matched to a gene: 6. The CDR3 covers 14 residues. The CDR3 region has the DNA TGCAGTGCGCCCTACAGGGGAAGCAATCAGCCCCAGCATTTT. As protein: CSAPYRGSNQPQHF.

At least ten counts were recorded for this clonotype. The chain recombines TRBV10-1 with TRBJ2-6; no firm D call. V dropped 2 bases and J dropped 3 bases, with 2 bases sitting between them. CDR1 and CDR2 from the germline V gene are WNHNN and SYGVQD (reference sequence). CDR3 size: 13 residues. CDR3 nucleotides: TGCGCCAGCAGTGAGAATGGGGCCAACGTCCTGACTTTC. Amino acids: CASSENGANVLTF.

The chain links TRBV5-1 to TRBJ2-2; D remains unclear. The length of the CDR3 is 15 residues. V lost 6 bases and J 1 base, leaving 13 bases between the germline ends. CDR1 is SGHRS, CDR2 YFSETQ, per germline. CDR3 protein: CASKKGSLNTGELFF. The CDR3 region has the DNA TGCGCCAGCAAAAAGGGCAGTCTGAACACCGGGGAGCTGTTTTTT. The full variable domain, with the rest looked up from reference TRBV5-1 and TRBJ2-2, is KAGVTQTPRYLIKTRGQQVTLSCSPISGHRSVSWYQQTPGQGLQFLFEYFSETQRNKGNFPGRFSGRQFSNSRSEMNVSTLELGDSALYLCASKKGSLNTGELFFGEGSRLTVL.

This clonotype occurred many times. V and J are TRBV20-1 and TRBJ1-4, with D tentatively TRBD1 (5 bases). There are 13 residues in the CDR3. Germline-derived CDR1 and CDR2 are DFQATT and SNEGSKA (reference sequence). V was shortened by 6 bases and J by 4 bases, with 12 bases between the two germline ends. The CDR3 here is CSALRGLNEKLFF. CDR3 coding DNA: TGCAGTGCGTTGCGGGGCCTTAATGAAAAACTGTTTTTT.

This clonotype was recorded a few times. The CDR3 sequence is CASSKASGTTYEQYF. CDR3 in DNA: TGTGCCAGCAGCAAAGCTAGCGGGACAACCTACGAGCAGTACTTC. The chain is built from TRBV7-9 and TRBJ2-7; 9 positions agree with TRBD2. J was trimmed by 2 bases and V by 5 bases; bases with no gene match: 7. Per the germline V gene, CDR1 is SEHNR and CDR2 is FQNEAQ (reference sequence). The length of the CDR3 is 15 residues.

This chain connects TRBV20-1 to TRBJ2-1; unclear D gene. This CDR3 is built from 15 residues. CDR1 is DFQATT, CDR2 SNEGSKA, per germline (reference sequence). Trimming stripped 1 base from V and 0 bases from J, with 10 bases between. The CDR3 here is CSARVGPSSYNEQFF. In DNA form, the CDR3 reads TGCAGTGCTAGAGTAGGGCCCAGCTCCTACAATGAGCAGTTCTTC.

This clonotype came up a few times. This chain joins TRBV3-1 and TRBJ1-2, with unresolved D. The CDR3 spans 13 residues. V lost 2 bases, J lost 7 bases, and 11 bases lay in between. Germline assignment: CDR1 LGHDT and CDR2 YNNKEL (reference sequence). Here the CDR3 reads CASSQHREVGYTF. The DNA of the CDR3 is TGTGCCAGCAGCCAACACCGGGAAGTTGGCTACACCTTC.

In its sample, this clonotype was seen a few times. The chain employs TRBV7-2 and TRBJ2-1; 8 positions agree with TRBD2. The germline V gene encodes CDR1 SGHTA and CDR2 FQGNSA. The CDR3 is 13 residues long. Trimming took 8 bases from V and 6 from J; bases not matched to a gene: 6. Here the CDR3 DNA reads TGTGCCAGCCGGCCAGCGGGAGTCAATGAGCAGTTCTTC. Its protein is CASRPAGVNEQFF.

This clonotype was detected ten times or more. This chain links TRBV25-1 with TRBJ2-6; TRBD1 matches 7 bases. This CDR3 is built from 16 residues. The V gene's germline CDR1 is MGHDK and CDR2 SYGVNS. J was trimmed by 2 bases and V by 6 bases; bases with no gene match: 7. CDR3 sequence reads: CASSAQGVAGANVLTF. In nucleotides, the CDR3 is TGTGCCAGCAGCGCGCAGGGGGTTGCTGGGGCCAACGTCCTGACTTTC.

In this sample, this clonotype turned up a few times. V usage is TRBV9 and J usage is TRBJ2-7, with TRBD2 as a possible D gene (5 bases). Germline CDR1 SGDLS, CDR2 YYNGEE. Trimming stripped 3 bases from V and 0 bases from J, with 7 bases between. This CDR3 has 13 residues. CDR3 DNA: TGTGCCAGCAGCGCCGGGATCTCCTACGAGCAGTACTTC. It translates to CASSAGISYEQYF.

This clonotype has only a few counts. The chain joins TRBV20-1 to TRBJ2-1, with D possibly matching TRBD1 (5 bases). The CDR3 spans 15 residues. Trimming took off 6 bases at V and 5 bases at J, with 20 bases between the two ends. Looked up from germline, CDR1 is DFQATT and CDR2 is SNEGSKA (reference sequence). CDR3 protein: CSAPWQGLWDNEQFF. DNA for the CDR3: TGCAGTGCGCCTTGGCAGGGCCTGTGGGACAATGAGCAGTTCTTC.

There are a few counts of this clonotype. The CDR3 is CSRGQGNTEAFF. The CDR3 nucleotides read TGCAGTCGCGGGCAGGGGAACACTGAAGCTTTCTTT. The chain combines TRBV20-1 with TRBJ1-1; D perhaps matches TRBD1 (5 bases). Germline CDR1 is DFQATT and CDR2 is SNEGSKA (reference sequence). The CDR3 has 12 amino acids. Trimming shortened V by 8 bases and J by 1 base, and 11 bases separated the two germline ends.